These T cell receptor beta chains were read from a single sample in a study of T cells in Graves' hyperthyroidism and ophthalmopathy. MiXCR, applied by TCRdb to the multiplex PCR reads, yields one record per CDR3 protein. The sample holds fewer than 650,000 distinct CDR3 sequences, around 14% seen once. Sequences were obtained from blood. These receptors all come from a woman in her twenties or thirties with Graves' hyperthyroidism that later progressed to Graves' ophthalmopathy. The CDR3 runs from the conserved cysteine through the conserved F or W. The order of the fields is clone size, D gene, J gene, V gene, CDR3 DNA, CDR3 protein. D genes are given only for firm matches. Clone size is given for some rows only: seen once, a few or many times, or a class if the clone is expanded.

abundance: many; d_gene: .; j_gene: TRBJ1-1; v_gene: TRBV7-9; CDR3nt: TGTGCCAGCACCCTAGAGGCCTCCAACACTGAAGCTTTCTTT; CDR3aa: CASTLEASNTEAFF
abundance: .; d_gene: .; j_gene: TRBJ2-7; v_gene: TRBV7-8; CDR3nt: TGTGCCAGCAGCCCCACCGGTGGGAGCTCCTACGAGCAGTACTTC; CDR3aa: CASSPTGGSSYEQYF
abundance: few; d_gene: TRBD2; j_gene: TRBJ2-3; v_gene: TRBV3-1; CDR3nt: TGTGCCAGCAGCCGATCTAGCGGGAGGGGGGATACGCAGTATTTT; CDR3aa: CASSRSSGRGDTQYF
abundance: few; d_gene: TRBD2; j_gene: TRBJ2-3; v_gene: TRBV20-1; CDR3nt: TGCAGTGCTAGAAGTAGCGGGAGCGTGGGAGATACGCAGTATTTT; CDR3aa: CSARSSGSVGDTQYF
abundance: .; d_gene: .; j_gene: TRBJ1-2; v_gene: TRBV7-3; CDR3nt: TGTGCCAGCAGCTTAGAAGGGGAAAACTATGGCTACACCTTC; CDR3aa: CASSLEGENYGYTF
abundance: many; d_gene: TRBD1; j_gene: TRBJ2-7; v_gene: TRBV6-1; CDR3nt: TGTGCCAGCAGTTATTGGGCAGGGGGAGCTTCAGAGCAGTACTTC; CDR3aa: CASSYWAGGASEQYF
abundance: many; d_gene: .; j_gene: TRBJ1-4; v_gene: TRBV29-1; CDR3nt: TGCAGCGTTGGAGGAGGGGATGAAAAACTGTTTTTT; CDR3aa: CSVGGGDEKLFF
abundance: few; d_gene: .; j_gene: TRBJ1-2; v_gene: TRBV10-2; CDR3nt: TGCGCCAGCAGTGAGGGGGCTATTTCTAGCTACACCTTC; CDR3aa: CASSEGAISSYTF
abundance: many; d_gene: .; j_gene: TRBJ1-1; v_gene: TRBV7-9; CDR3nt: TGTGCCAGCACCCCGGCGGTGAACACTGAAGCTTTCTTT; CDR3aa: CASTPAVNTEAFF
abundance: many; d_gene: TRBD1; j_gene: TRBJ2-7; v_gene: TRBV27; CDR3nt: TGTGCCAGCAGTACTCACCCAGGGACAGGGTTCTACGAGCAGTACTTC; CDR3aa: CASSTHPGTGFYEQYF
abundance: many; d_gene: TRBD1; j_gene: TRBJ2-7; v_gene: TRBV3-1; CDR3nt: TGTGCCAGCAGCCAAGAGTTGTGGGACAGGGGCTACGAGCAGTACTTC; CDR3aa: CASSQELWDRGYEQYF
abundance: many; d_gene: TRBD2; j_gene: TRBJ2-5; v_gene: TRBV18; CDR3nt: TGTGCCAGCTCACCAGGGAGGACTAGCGTATCAGAGACCCAGTACTTC; CDR3aa: CASSPGRTSVSETQYF
abundance: .; d_gene: .; j_gene: TRBJ2-7; v_gene: TRBV7-9; CDR3nt: TGTGCCAGCAGCTCGACTGACGAGCAGTACTTC; CDR3aa: CASSSTDEQYF
abundance: few; d_gene: .; j_gene: TRBJ2-2; v_gene: TRBV4-1; CDR3nt: TGCGCCAGCAGCCTCACCCGCCTGGACGGGATGTCCGGGGAGCTGTTTTTT; CDR3aa: CASSLTRLDGMSGELFF
abundance: .; d_gene: TRBD1; j_gene: TRBJ1-4; v_gene: TRBV7-8; CDR3nt: TGTGCCAGCAGCTTAGTTTCAGGGGGCAACCCAACTAATGAAAAACTGTTTTTT; CDR3aa: CASSLVSGGNPTNEKLFF
abundance: .; d_gene: .; j_gene: TRBJ2-3; v_gene: TRBV3-1; CDR3nt: TGTGCCAGCAGCCAAGATGCAAGGAGAGCGCAGTATTTT; CDR3aa: CASSQDARRAQYF
abundance: few; d_gene: TRBD1; j_gene: TRBJ2-3; v_gene: TRBV10-3; CDR3nt: TGTGCCATCTCCACTGGACAGGCCACAGATACGCAGTATTTT; CDR3aa: CAISTGQATDTQYF
abundance: many; d_gene: .; j_gene: TRBJ2-1; v_gene: TRBV30; CDR3nt: TGTGCCTGGGCTCTTTTAATGCGTTTCCATGAGCAGTTCTTC; CDR3aa: CAWALLMRFHEQFF
abundance: many; d_gene: TRBD2; j_gene: TRBJ2-1; v_gene: TRBV10-3; CDR3nt: TGTGCCATCAGTGAGGAGAGCGGGACCAGCTCCTACAATGAGCAGTTCTTC; CDR3aa: CAISEESGTSSYNEQFF
abundance: many; d_gene: TRBD1; j_gene: TRBJ2-2; v_gene: TRBV28; CDR3nt: TGTGCCAGCAGTTCCATAACAGGGGGCACCGGGGAGCTGTTTTTT; CDR3aa: CASSSITGGTGELFF
abundance: many; d_gene: TRBD1; j_gene: TRBJ1-6; v_gene: TRBV11-2; CDR3nt: TGTGCCAGCAGCGCTGGGACAGCTGATAATTCACCCCTCCACTTT; CDR3aa: CASSAGTADNSPLHF
abundance: .; d_gene: .; j_gene: TRBJ2-1; v_gene: TRBV19; CDR3nt: TGTGCCAGTAGTATTTCCTTAACCAATGAGCAGTTCTTC; CDR3aa: CASSISLTNEQFF
abundance: many; d_gene: .; j_gene: TRBJ2-5; v_gene: TRBV2; CDR3nt: TGTGCCAGCAGTTTCGCTAGGTTGGGCGGTCGGGAGACCCAGTACTTC; CDR3aa: CASSFARLGGRETQYF
abundance: many; d_gene: .; j_gene: TRBJ2-5; v_gene: TRBV5-1; CDR3nt: TGCGCCAGCAGCTTGGGGGCCGGGCTGGCCCAGTACTTC; CDR3aa: CASSLGAGLAQYF